This T cell receptor beta chain came from a study of CD8+ T cells in alopecia areata. Study information: The study gave treated patients oral tofacitinib at 5 to 10 mg twice daily. Tofacitinib administration persisted for 6 to 18 months, succeeded by 6 months off drug.

Sampling of alopecia areata patients yielded lesional scalp punch biopsies as well as peripheral blood. A FACSAria was used to sort CD4+ and CD8+ T cells. These cells came from PBMCs. The germline V and J ends were trimmed by 8 bases and 0 bases, with 10 bases remaining between them. The germline V gene has CDR1 MNHEY and CDR2 SVGAGI. The CDR3 totals 13 residues. This clone was observed a handful of times. Extracted RNA was reverse transcribed, and the resulting cDNA served as sequencing template. The assay was immunoSEQ multiplex PCR, and TCRdb's table has in-frame clones only and misses some. The sample has 160,000 or so clones; less than 80% are singletons.

This TCR came from a human donor with alopecia areata. The sample here was CD8+ T cells sorted from blood, taken at week 0. This rearrangement joins TRBV6-5 to TRBJ1-2; no clear D. This CDR3 is CASGYSANYGYTF. CDR3 DNA sequence: TGTGCCAGCGGGTACAGCGCTAACTATGGCTACACCTTC.